This T cell receptor (beta chain) was documented in a study of beta chain features in type 1 diabetes. Study-wide results and limits: Any HLA-type effect on TCRB rearrangement remained unresolved here. Fewer insertions but more deletions were seen at VDJ junctions in type 1 diabetes patients. TCRB CDR3 length was moderately but significantly reduced in all four CD4+ subsets of Type 1 diabetes patients.

The CDR3 loop spans 12 amino acids. Germline assignment: CDR1 SNHLY and CDR2 FYNNEI. V shed 8 bases and J shed 7 bases, with 12 bases lying between them. This clone was seen only a few times. Its antigen is not known. Expressed TCRB transcripts were sequenced because the entire RNA isolate underwent reverse transcription. The data were produced by immunoSEQ multiplex PCR, yet TCRdb's version contains in-frame clones alone and is incomplete. The sample has nearly 350,000 clones, over 7% seen once. The chain combines TRBV2 with TRBJ2-1; no definite D call. Sequencing was done on a sample of central memory CD4+ T cells from blood. This clonotype originated in a man younger than 40 with type 1 diabetes. This CDR3 is CASGSGPNEQFF. The CDR3 DNA sequence: TGTGCCAGCGGGTCAGGTCCAAATGAGCAGTTCTTC.